The sequence of this TCR beta chain was determined in a study of T cells in Graves' hyperthyroidism and ophthalmopathy. The CDR3 has 17 residues. Germline V lookup: CDR1 MNHNS, CDR2 SASEGT. V shed 8 bases and J 0 bases; nucleotides not matched to a gene: 14. Amplification of TCR beta CDR3 regions used RNA as the template. RT-PCR in the first round (using the HTBI primer set) targeted the TCR CDR3. TCRdb ran MiXCR on the multiplex PCR reads and lists one entry per CDR3 protein. Of around 600,000 distinct CDR3 sequences in the sample, nearly 45% were seen once. Sequenced input: peripheral blood or thyroid tissue (not recorded which). The receptor was isolated from an adult man with Graves' disease, either hyperthyroidism or ophthalmopathy (not recorded which). The chain combines TRBV6-1 with TRBJ1-1; 8 positions agree with TRBD1. CDR3 loop: CASSPSRQGIMNTEAFF. The CDR3 region has the DNA TGTGCCAGCTCACCTTCGAGACAGGGGATCATGAACACTGAAGCTTTCTTT.